This TCR beta chain was found in a study of blood T cells in healthy people across ages. Study information: Using template switching, researchers captured about one barcoded beta molecule for each two T cells.

A sample-barcoded 5' primer and a J-beta primer mix were used in a second PCR of roughly 7 to 12 cycles. TCRdb re-derived calls from the 5' RACE reads in MiXCR, one entry per CDR3 protein. Of about 930,000 distinct CDR3 sequences in the sample, 25% to 30% were seen once. Germline V gives CDR1 MNHEY, CDR2 SVGEGT. V lost 4 bases and J lost 6, with 13 bases in between. This CDR3 comprises 14 residues. This sample was shared with a second study, whose subject was T cells of mothers and their children. According to that study: Thymic selection shapes TCR recombination output similarly in related and unrelated pairs. Overlap in related mother-child pairs always slightly exceeded unrelated pairs, never significantly.

What was sequenced was blood. The receptor's source is a middle-aged woman in good health. J is TRBJ1-5 and V is TRBV6-2 or TRBV6-3, with D uncertain. The CDR3 sequence is CASSFPTRGQPQHF. The CDR3 region has the DNA TGTGCCAGCAGTTTCCCGACCCGGGGTCAGCCCCAGCATTTT.